This T cell receptor (beta chain) was found in a study of blood T cell repertoires in COVID-19. V was trimmed by 6 bases and J by 3 bases, leaving 12 bases between them. Germline CDR1 KGHSH, CDR2 LQKENI. The CDR3 is made up of 13 amino acids. In the original workflow: Reference gene primer amplification gave nucleated cell count estimates. Sequenced by immunoSEQ multiplex PCR; TCRdb stores in-frame clones only, minus some. That table is the source of V, J and clone size, and D and trimming were worked out from the DNA. Here the sample spans some 62,000 clones, approximately 80% being singletons. The sequence was collected from a man aged 60 to 75 with COVID-19, enrolled during active disease. The sample was peripheral blood. The chain is built from TRBV18 and TRBJ2-7; TRBD1 might be the D (7 bases). Here the CDR3 DNA reads TGTGCCAGCTCTGGGCAGGGGGGCTACGAGCAGTACTTC. It is translated as CASSGQGGYEQYF.